This is a list of T cell receptor beta chains from one sample in a study of Graves' ophthalmopathy and Graves' hyperthyroidism. One entry per CDR3 protein results from TCRdb running MiXCR on the multiplex PCR reads. The sample includes about 620,000 distinct CDR3 sequences, about 20% of them seen just once. The specimen was peripheral blood. Every receptor here comes from a woman under 30 with stable Graves' hyperthyroidism. Some clones in this sample may be carry-over from other donors' samples. CDR3s include the opening cysteine and the closing phenylalanine or tryptophan. A D gene is named only where the DNA matches it firmly. Clone size, where shown, is once, few, many, or a class for clones that have expanded.

abundance: few
d_gene: .
j_gene: TRBJ2-5
len: 15
v_gene: TRBV7-2
CDR3nt: TGTGCCAGCAGCTTTGGGGGGACGGACCAAGAGACCCAGTACTTC
CDR3aa: CASSFGGTDQETQYF

abundance: many
d_gene: TRBD1
j_gene: TRBJ1-1
len: 16
v_gene: TRBV28
CDR3nt: TGTGCCAGCAGAATCAGCATCCCCGGAGGGACAGGGAGAGCTTTCTTT
CDR3aa: CASRISIPGGTGRAFF

abundance: many
d_gene: .
j_gene: TRBJ1-2
len: 15
v_gene: TRBV6-1
CDR3nt: TGTGCCAGCTCCGCATCCGGTCAAATCGGCTATGGCTACACCTTC
CDR3aa: CASSASGQIGYGYTF

abundance: many
d_gene: .
j_gene: TRBJ1-1
len: 14
v_gene: TRBV27
CDR3nt: TGTGCCAGCAGCTCCACCCGGGAGAACACTGAAGCTTTCTTT
CDR3aa: CASSSTRENTEAFF

abundance: .
d_gene: .
j_gene: TRBJ2-7
len: 13
v_gene: TRBV7-2
CDR3nt: TGTGCCAGCAGCCGGGACATCCAATACGAGCAGTACTTC
CDR3aa: CASSRDIQYEQYF

abundance: .
d_gene: .
j_gene: TRBJ2-5
len: 14
v_gene: TRBV9
CDR3nt: TGTGCCAGCAGCGTAGCTCCTAGGGGAGAGACCCAGTACTTC
CDR3aa: CASSVAPRGETQYF

abundance: many
d_gene: .
j_gene: TRBJ2-2
len: 18
v_gene: TRBV6-2/TRBV6-3
CDR3nt: TGTGCCAGCAGTTACCGGTACCACCCGGGCATCAACACCGGGGAGCTGTTTTTT
CDR3aa: CASSYRYHPGINTGELFF

abundance: .
d_gene: TRBD1
j_gene: TRBJ2-4
len: 15
v_gene: TRBV20-1
CDR3nt: TGCAGTGCTAGAGATCCGCAGGGGGTAAAAAACATTCAGTACTTC
CDR3aa: CSARDPQGVKNIQYF

abundance: .
d_gene: TRBD1
j_gene: TRBJ1-2
len: 15
v_gene: TRBV7-8
CDR3nt: TGTGCCAGCAGCCCCCGTGGACAGGGGGCGCGTGGCTACACCTTC
CDR3aa: CASSPRGQGARGYTF

abundance: many
d_gene: .
j_gene: TRBJ2-7
len: 16
v_gene: TRBV20-1
CDR3nt: TGCAGTGCTAGAGATCCGTCGGGCCCCCCCCTAAACGAGCAGTACTTC
CDR3aa: CSARDPSGPPLNEQYF

abundance: .
d_gene: TRBD2
j_gene: TRBJ2-5
len: 14
v_gene: TRBV12-3/TRBV12-4
CDR3nt: TGTGCCAGCAGTCCCCGGACTAGTGGAGAGACCCAGTACTTC
CDR3aa: CASSPRTSGETQYF

abundance: .
d_gene: TRBD1
j_gene: TRBJ1-6
len: 15
v_gene: TRBV6-5
CDR3nt: TGTGCCAGCAATTCGGGACAGCCCCATTATTCACCCCTCCACTTT
CDR3aa: CASNSGQPHYSPLHF

abundance: once
d_gene: .
j_gene: TRBJ1-2
len: 14
v_gene: TRBV12-3/TRBV12-4
CDR3nt: TGTGCCAGCAGTCCAAGGGGGACCGGCTATGGCTACACCTTC
CDR3aa: CASSPRGTGYGYTF

abundance: many
d_gene: .
j_gene: TRBJ1-2
len: 14
v_gene: TRBV6-2/TRBV6-3
CDR3nt: TGTGCCAGCATCCGGGCGGGAGTCAACTATGGCTACACCTTC
CDR3aa: CASIRAGVNYGYTF

abundance: .
d_gene: TRBD1
j_gene: TRBJ1-6
len: 14
v_gene: TRBV5-1
CDR3nt: TGCGCCAGCAGCTTGGGGACAGGGGATTCACCCCTCCACTTT
CDR3aa: CASSLGTGDSPLHF

abundance: .
d_gene: .
j_gene: TRBJ2-7
len: 13
v_gene: TRBV2
CDR3nt: TGTGCCAGCAGTGCCCCCGGGGCTAGAGAGCAGTACTTC
CDR3aa: CASSAPGAREQYF

abundance: many
d_gene: .
j_gene: TRBJ2-2
len: 13
v_gene: TRBV2
CDR3nt: TGTGCCAGCAGTGAACAGTACACCGGGGAGCTGTTTTTT
CDR3aa: CASSEQYTGELFF

abundance: many
d_gene: .
j_gene: TRBJ1-6
len: 15
v_gene: TRBV7-2
CDR3nt: TGTGCCAGCAGCTTACCCCAGGGGAATAATTCACCCCTCCACTTT
CDR3aa: CASSLPQGNNSPLHF

abundance: few
d_gene: TRBD1
j_gene: TRBJ1-2
len: 14
v_gene: TRBV27
CDR3nt: TGTGCCAGCAGTTCCAGGGGGGGCGGCTATGGCTACACCTTC
CDR3aa: CASSSRGGGYGYTF

abundance: few
d_gene: .
j_gene: TRBJ2-5
len: 15
v_gene: TRBV24-1
CDR3nt: TGTGCCACCAGTGATTTAAAGGGGTACCAAGAGACCCAGTACTTC
CDR3aa: CATSDLKGYQETQYF

abundance: .
d_gene: .
j_gene: TRBJ2-7
len: 14
v_gene: TRBV5-1
CDR3nt: TGCGCCAGCAGCACAGGGCGGGAAACCTACGAGCAGTACTTC
CDR3aa: CASSTGRETYEQYF

abundance: few
d_gene: .
j_gene: TRBJ2-7
len: 16
v_gene: TRBV3-1
CDR3nt: TGTGCCAGCAGCCAAGATGTCGGGGCCCCTAATGGAGAGCAGTACTTC
CDR3aa: CASSQDVGAPNGEQYF

abundance: many
d_gene: .
j_gene: TRBJ2-7
len: 15
v_gene: TRBV6-5
CDR3nt: TGTGCCAGCAGTTACTCGGCCGGGACTGACTACGAGCAGTACTTC
CDR3aa: CASSYSAGTDYEQYF

abundance: many
d_gene: TRBD1
j_gene: TRBJ1-5
len: 16
v_gene: TRBV6-9
CDR3nt: TGTGCCAGCAGGGGACAGGGGAGATATAGCAATCAGCCCCAGCATTTT
CDR3aa: CASRGQGRYSNQPQHF

abundance: few
d_gene: .
j_gene: TRBJ2-7
len: 12
v_gene: TRBV29-1
CDR3nt: TGCAGCGTTGGCGGGGCCGACTACGAGCAGTACTTC
CDR3aa: CSVGGADYEQYF

abundance: many
d_gene: TRBD1
j_gene: TRBJ1-6
len: 16
v_gene: TRBV7-2
CDR3nt: TGTGCCAGCAGCTTCTGGACAGGGGGCCCCAATTCACCCCTCCACTTT
CDR3aa: CASSFWTGGPNSPLHF

abundance: many
d_gene: .
j_gene: TRBJ1-1
len: 12
v_gene: TRBV20-1
CDR3nt: TGCAGTGCTACCCAACCGAACACTGAAGCTTTCTTT
CDR3aa: CSATQPNTEAFF

abundance: many
d_gene: .
j_gene: TRBJ1-1
len: 16
v_gene: TRBV12-3/TRBV12-4
CDR3nt: TGTGCCAGCAGTTTAGCGCGTGAAGGGGGGAACACTGAAGCTTTCTTT
CDR3aa: CASSLAREGGNTEAFF

abundance: few
d_gene: .
j_gene: TRBJ1-1
len: 15
v_gene: TRBV27
CDR3nt: TGTGCCAGCAGCCAAAGGCAGGGTCGGAACACTGAAGCTTTCTTT
CDR3aa: CASSQRQGRNTEAFF

abundance: many
d_gene: .
j_gene: TRBJ1-5
len: 16
v_gene: TRBV19
CDR3nt: TGTGCCAGTAGGTCAAAGTTGGGGGCTGCCGGTCAGCCCCAGCATTTT
CDR3aa: CASRSKLGAAGQPQHF

abundance: few
d_gene: .
j_gene: TRBJ1-5
len: 13
v_gene: TRBV30
CDR3nt: TGTGCCTGGAGGGGGACGGAGGATCAGCCCCAGCATTTT
CDR3aa: CAWRGTEDQPQHF

abundance: .
d_gene: .
j_gene: TRBJ1-1
len: 14
v_gene: TRBV5-1
CDR3nt: TGCGCCAGCAGCTCCCCCGGGGGGCGAGGTGAAGCTTTCTTT
CDR3aa: CASSSPGGRGEAFF

abundance: many
d_gene: TRBD1
j_gene: TRBJ1-2
len: 13
v_gene: TRBV29-1
CDR3nt: TGCAGCGTTGACGACAGGGGGGTCTATGGCTACACCTTC
CDR3aa: CSVDDRGVYGYTF

abundance: many
d_gene: .
j_gene: TRBJ2-5
len: 15
v_gene: TRBV11-2
CDR3nt: TGTGCCAGCAGCTTGGGCCCGGGACTTCAAGAGACCCAGTACTTC
CDR3aa: CASSLGPGLQETQYF

abundance: .
d_gene: .
j_gene: TRBJ2-7
len: 14
v_gene: TRBV5-1
CDR3nt: TGCGCCAGCAGCTGGCCGGGACGGACCTACGAGCAGTACTTC
CDR3aa: CASSWPGRTYEQYF

abundance: .
d_gene: .
j_gene: TRBJ2-7
len: 15
v_gene: TRBV6-1
CDR3nt: TGTGCCAGCGGGGGTGACGGCTCGTCGGCCTACGAGCAGTACTTC
CDR3aa: CASGGDGSSAYEQYF

abundance: few
d_gene: TRBD2
j_gene: TRBJ2-5
len: 16
v_gene: TRBV11-2
CDR3nt: TGTGCCAGCAGCTCTCCCCGGGGGGGGTACCAAGAGACCCAGTACTTC
CDR3aa: CASSSPRGGYQETQYF

abundance: many
d_gene: .
j_gene: TRBJ1-5
len: 15
v_gene: TRBV20-1
CDR3nt: TGCAGTGCTAGCGGGACCCGGCGGGATAGGGAGCCCCAGCATTTT
CDR3aa: CSASGTRRDREPQHF

abundance: many
d_gene: .
j_gene: TRBJ2-7
len: 15
v_gene: TRBV28
CDR3nt: TGTGCCAGCGGTTTAAGATCGGGGGATTTCCACGAGCAGTACTTC
CDR3aa: CASGLRSGDFHEQYF

abundance: .
d_gene: TRBD2
j_gene: TRBJ2-7
len: 13
v_gene: TRBV12-3/TRBV12-4
CDR3nt: TGTGCCAGCACCAAGCGGGACTCCTACGAGCAGTACTTC
CDR3aa: CASTKRDSYEQYF

abundance: many
d_gene: .
j_gene: TRBJ1-6
len: 15
v_gene: TRBV2
CDR3nt: TGTGCCAGCAGTAATTTACCGACAGCCATATCACCCCTCCACTTT
CDR3aa: CASSNLPTAISPLHF

abundance: few
d_gene: TRBD2
j_gene: TRBJ2-5
len: 18
v_gene: TRBV6-1
CDR3nt: TGTGCCAGCAGTGATCTAGGACGTATCGCGGGGGGGCGAGAGACCCAGTACTTC
CDR3aa: CASSDLGRIAGGRETQYF

abundance: .
d_gene: .
j_gene: TRBJ1-6
len: 12
v_gene: TRBV20-1
CDR3nt: TGCAGTGCCCGACAGTATAATTCACCCCTCCACTTT
CDR3aa: CSARQYNSPLHF

abundance: many
d_gene: TRBD1
j_gene: TRBJ2-7
len: 16
v_gene: TRBV5-1
CDR3nt: TGCGCCAGCGTTATGATACCGGGACAGCCTTCCTACGAGCAGTACTTC
CDR3aa: CASVMIPGQPSYEQYF

abundance: many
d_gene: TRBD1
j_gene: TRBJ1-1
len: 16
v_gene: TRBV6-1
CDR3nt: TGTGCCAGCAGTGATCGAAGACAGGGCCCGAACACTGAAGCTTTCTTT
CDR3aa: CASSDRRQGPNTEAFF

abundance: .
d_gene: TRBD1
j_gene: TRBJ1-1
len: 18
v_gene: TRBV2
CDR3nt: TGTGCCAGCAACCGTCCGCCAGGGACAGGGCGCATGAACACTGAAGCTTTCTTT
CDR3aa: CASNRPPGTGRMNTEAFF

abundance: .
d_gene: .
j_gene: TRBJ2-7
len: 13
v_gene: TRBV20-1
CDR3nt: TGCAGTGCTTCGGGCCGAAGCTCCTACGAGCAGTACTTC
CDR3aa: CSASGRSSYEQYF

abundance: once
d_gene: .
j_gene: TRBJ1-2
len: 13
v_gene: TRBV6-5
CDR3nt: TGTGCCACGTTAGGGGGATCCTTCTATGGCTACACCTTC
CDR3aa: CATLGGSFYGYTF

abundance: many
d_gene: .
j_gene: TRBJ1-2
len: 14
v_gene: TRBV12-3/TRBV12-4
CDR3nt: TGTGCCAGCAGTTTCAGGCCGGGGGCTTCTGGCTACACCTTC
CDR3aa: CASSFRPGASGYTF

abundance: .
d_gene: TRBD1
j_gene: TRBJ1-5
len: 14
v_gene: TRBV19
CDR3nt: TGTGCCACCCGGGACAGGCTAAGAGATCAGCCCCAGCATTTT
CDR3aa: CATRDRLRDQPQHF

abundance: .
d_gene: TRBD1
j_gene: TRBJ2-2
len: 13
v_gene: TRBV12-3/TRBV12-4
CDR3nt: TGTGCCAGCAGTCAAGGGACAGCCGGGGAGCTGTTTTTT
CDR3aa: CASSQGTAGELFF

abundance: many
d_gene: .
j_gene: TRBJ1-1
len: 20
v_gene: TRBV7-2
CDR3nt: TGTGCCAGCAGCTTATTTCCCGGGAACCCCTCGATGGGGATGAACACTGAAGCTTTCTTT
CDR3aa: CASSLFPGNPSMGMNTEAFF

abundance: many
d_gene: .
j_gene: TRBJ1-1
len: 13
v_gene: TRBV12-3/TRBV12-4
CDR3nt: TGTGCCAGCAGTTCATACAGCAACACTGAAGCTTTCTTT
CDR3aa: CASSSYSNTEAFF

abundance: few
d_gene: TRBD1
j_gene: TRBJ1-2
len: 15
v_gene: TRBV6-1
CDR3nt: TGTGCCAGCAGTAGCCACCCCGGGACAGGGTATGGCTACACCTTC
CDR3aa: CASSSHPGTGYGYTF

abundance: many
d_gene: .
j_gene: TRBJ2-4
len: 14
v_gene: TRBV30
CDR3nt: TGTGCGCAGTCAGGAGAGTTAGCCAAAAACATTCAGTACTTC
CDR3aa: CAQSGELAKNIQYF